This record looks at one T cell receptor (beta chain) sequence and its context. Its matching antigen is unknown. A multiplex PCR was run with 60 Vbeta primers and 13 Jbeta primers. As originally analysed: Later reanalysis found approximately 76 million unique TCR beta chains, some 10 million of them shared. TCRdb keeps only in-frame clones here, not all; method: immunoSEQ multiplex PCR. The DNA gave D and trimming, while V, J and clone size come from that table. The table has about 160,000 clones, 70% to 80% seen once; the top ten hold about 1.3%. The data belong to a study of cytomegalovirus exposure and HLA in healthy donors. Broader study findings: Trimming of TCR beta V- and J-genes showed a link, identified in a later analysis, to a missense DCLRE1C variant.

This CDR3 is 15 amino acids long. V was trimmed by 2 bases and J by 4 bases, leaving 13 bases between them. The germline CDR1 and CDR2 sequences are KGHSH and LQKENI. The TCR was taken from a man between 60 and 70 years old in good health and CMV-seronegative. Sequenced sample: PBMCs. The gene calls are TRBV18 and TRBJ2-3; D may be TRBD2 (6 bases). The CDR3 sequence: CASSPYGSGADTQYF. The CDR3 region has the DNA TGTGCCAGCTCACCATACGGGAGTGGGGCAGATACGCAGTATTTT.